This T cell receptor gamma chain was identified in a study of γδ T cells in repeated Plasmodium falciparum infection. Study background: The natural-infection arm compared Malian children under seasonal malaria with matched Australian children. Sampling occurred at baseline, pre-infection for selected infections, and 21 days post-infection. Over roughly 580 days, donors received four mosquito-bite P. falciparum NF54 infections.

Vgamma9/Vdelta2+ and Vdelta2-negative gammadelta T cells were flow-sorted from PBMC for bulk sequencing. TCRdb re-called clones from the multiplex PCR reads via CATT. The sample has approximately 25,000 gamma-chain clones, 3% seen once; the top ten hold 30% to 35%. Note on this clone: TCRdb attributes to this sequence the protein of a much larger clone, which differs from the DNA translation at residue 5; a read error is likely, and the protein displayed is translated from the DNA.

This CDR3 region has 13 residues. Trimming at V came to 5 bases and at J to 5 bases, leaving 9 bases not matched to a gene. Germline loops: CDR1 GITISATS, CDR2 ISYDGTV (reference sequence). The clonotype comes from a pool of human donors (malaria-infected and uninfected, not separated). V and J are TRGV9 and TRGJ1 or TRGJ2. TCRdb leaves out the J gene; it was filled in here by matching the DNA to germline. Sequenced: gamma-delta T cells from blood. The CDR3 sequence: CALWGVYDYKKLF. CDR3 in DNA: TGTGCCTTGTGGGGGGTTTATGATTATAAGAAACTCTTT.